This TCR beta chain emerged from a study of regulatory T cells in long-lasting Graves disease. Time point defined: persistent/refractory GD, antithyroid drugs over 5 years with positive TRAb. Scientists built the TCR library using RNA that was extracted from PBMCs. Germline V lookup: CDR1 LNHNV, CDR2 YYDKDF (reference sequence). The J segment lost 6 bases and the V segment lost 1 base, leaving 6 bases of the junction unmatched. This CDR3 has 15 amino acids. This clonotype was observed a few times. Through Arm-PCR of CDR3 regions and iRepertoire HTBI primers, TCR beta libraries were built. Via MiXCR, TCRdb re-called the multiplex PCR reads, giving one row per CDR3 protein. The sample contains hundreds of thousands of distinct CDR3 sequences, 30% of which appear only once.

The specimen was peripheral blood mononuclear cells (PBMCs), collected when the disease was refractory, from a patient treated with antithyroid drugs. This chain links TRBV15 with TRBJ1-5; 7 bases match TRBD1. The origin of this receptor is a female donor with Graves disease. CDR3 bases: TGTGCCACCAGCAGAGGGACAGGCGGAAGTCAGCCCCAGCATTTT. Translation: CATSRGTGGSQPQHF.